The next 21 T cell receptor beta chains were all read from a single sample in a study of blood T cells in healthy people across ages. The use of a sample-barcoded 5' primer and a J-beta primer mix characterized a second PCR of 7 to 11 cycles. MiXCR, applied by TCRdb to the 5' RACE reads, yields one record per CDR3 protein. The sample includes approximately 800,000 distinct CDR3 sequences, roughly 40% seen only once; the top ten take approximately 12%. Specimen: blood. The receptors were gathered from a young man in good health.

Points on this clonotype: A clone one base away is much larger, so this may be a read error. The CDR3 spells CASSYLKPDIPYRWYF. The CDR3 DNA reads TGTGCCAGCAGTTACTTGAAGCCGGACATTCCTTATAGGTGGTACTTC. The chain has TRBV6-6 and TRBJ2-7; weak D call: TRBD1 (5 bases). The CDR3 contains 16 residues. V was clipped by 1 base and J by 12 bases, with 25 bases between them. The V gene's germline CDR1 is MNHNY and CDR2 SVGAGI (reference sequence).

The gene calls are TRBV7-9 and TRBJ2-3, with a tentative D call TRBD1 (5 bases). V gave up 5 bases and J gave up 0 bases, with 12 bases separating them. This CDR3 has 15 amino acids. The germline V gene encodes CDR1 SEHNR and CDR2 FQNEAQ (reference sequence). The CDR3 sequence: CASSLGASSTDTQYF. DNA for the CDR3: TGTGCCAGCAGCCTAGGGGCAAGTAGCACAGATACGCAGTATTTT.

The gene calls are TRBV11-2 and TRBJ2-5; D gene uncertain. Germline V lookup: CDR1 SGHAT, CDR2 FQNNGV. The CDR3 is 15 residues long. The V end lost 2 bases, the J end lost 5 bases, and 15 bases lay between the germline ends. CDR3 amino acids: CASSLIGQAQETQYF. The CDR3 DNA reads TGTGCCAGCAGCTTAATCGGTCAAGCTCAGGAGACCCAGTACTTC.

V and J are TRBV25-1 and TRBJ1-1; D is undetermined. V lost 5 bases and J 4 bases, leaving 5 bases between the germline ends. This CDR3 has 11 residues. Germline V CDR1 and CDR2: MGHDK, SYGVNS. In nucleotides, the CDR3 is TGTGCCAGCAGTTCCTTCACTGAAGCTTTCTTT. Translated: CASSSFTEAFF.

CDR3 loop: CASSFLAGGRANQYF. CDR3 nucleotide sequence: TGTGCCAGCAGTTTTCTAGCGGGGGGGCGGGCCAACCAGTACTTC. The J gene is TRBJ2-5, the V gene TRBV12-3 or TRBV12-4, with 12 bases aligning to TRBD2. J lost 10 bases, V lost 3 bases, and 9 bases had no gene match. This CDR3 is 15 amino acids long.

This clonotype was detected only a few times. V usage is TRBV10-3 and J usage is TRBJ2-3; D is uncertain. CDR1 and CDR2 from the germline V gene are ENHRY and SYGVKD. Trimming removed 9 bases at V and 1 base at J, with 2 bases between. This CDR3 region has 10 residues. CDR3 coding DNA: TGTGCCATGGGCACAGATACGCAGTATTTT. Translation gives CAMGTDTQYF.

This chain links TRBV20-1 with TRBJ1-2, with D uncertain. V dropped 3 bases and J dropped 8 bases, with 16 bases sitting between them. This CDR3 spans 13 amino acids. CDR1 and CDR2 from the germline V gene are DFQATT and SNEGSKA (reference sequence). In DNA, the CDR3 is TGCAGTGCTAGGGAAGGACTCCATCCCGGCTACACCTTC. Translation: CSAREGLHPGYTF.

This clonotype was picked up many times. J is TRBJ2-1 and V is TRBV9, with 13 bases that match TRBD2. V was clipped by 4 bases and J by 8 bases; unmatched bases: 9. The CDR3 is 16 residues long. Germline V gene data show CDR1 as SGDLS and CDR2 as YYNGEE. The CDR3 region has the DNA TGTGCCAGCAGCCCTTTACTAGCGGGGGGGCATGATGAGCAGTTCTTC. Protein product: CASSPLLAGGHDEQFF.

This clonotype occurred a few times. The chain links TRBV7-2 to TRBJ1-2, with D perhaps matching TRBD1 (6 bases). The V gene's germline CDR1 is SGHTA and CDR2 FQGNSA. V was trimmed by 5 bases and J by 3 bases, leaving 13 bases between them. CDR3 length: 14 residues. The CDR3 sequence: CASSVGRTDYGYTF. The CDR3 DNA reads TGTGCCAGCAGCGTAGGACGGACAGACTATGGCTACACCTTC.

CDR3 residues: CSVEGGLAGGATDTQYF. The CDR3 DNA reads as TGCAGCGTTGAAGGAGGACTAGCGGGGGGTGCCACAGATACGCAGTATTTT. The V call is TRBV29-1, the J call TRBJ2-3; 14 nucleotides agree with TRBD2. V dropped 1 base and J dropped 2; count of bases not matched to a gene: 5. This CDR3 spans 17 amino acids. Germline values: CDR1 SQVTM, CDR2 ANQGSEA.

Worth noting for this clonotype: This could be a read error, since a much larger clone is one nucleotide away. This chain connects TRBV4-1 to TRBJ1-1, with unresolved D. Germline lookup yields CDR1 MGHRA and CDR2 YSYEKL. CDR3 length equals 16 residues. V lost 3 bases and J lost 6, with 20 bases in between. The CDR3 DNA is TGCGCCAGCAGCCAGACCGCGAGGGCCGAAAGCGCTGAAGCTTTCTTT. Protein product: CASSQTARAESAEAFF.

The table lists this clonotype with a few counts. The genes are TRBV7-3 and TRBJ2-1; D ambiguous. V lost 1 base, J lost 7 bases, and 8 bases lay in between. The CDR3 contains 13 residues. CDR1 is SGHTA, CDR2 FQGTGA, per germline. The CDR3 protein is CASSLNDVNEQFF. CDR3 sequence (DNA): TGTGCCAGCAGCTTAAACGATGTTAATGAGCAGTTCTTC.

As DNA, the CDR3 is TGTGCCAGCAGCTTAGCTGACCCCGGCTACTATGGCTACACCTTC. Its protein is CASSLADPGYYGYTF. V and J are TRBV7-2 and TRBJ1-2; D uncertain. CDR1 and CDR2 (germline): SGHTA, FQGNSA. The V and J ends lost 0 bases and 3 bases respectively, with 11 bases between them. CDR3 length: 15 residues.

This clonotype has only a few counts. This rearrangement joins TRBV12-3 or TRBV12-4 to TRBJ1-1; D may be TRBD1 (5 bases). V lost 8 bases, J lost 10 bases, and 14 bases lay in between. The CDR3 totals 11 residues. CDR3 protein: CASLPGTGAFF. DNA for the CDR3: TGTGCCAGCCTTCCGGGGACGGGAGCTTTCTTT.

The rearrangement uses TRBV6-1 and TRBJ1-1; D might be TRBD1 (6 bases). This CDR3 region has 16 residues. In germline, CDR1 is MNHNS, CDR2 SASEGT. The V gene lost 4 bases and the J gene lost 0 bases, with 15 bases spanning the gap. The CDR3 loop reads CASSGTRTALNTEAFF. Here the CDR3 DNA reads TGTGCCAGCAGTGGGACCCGGACAGCCCTGAACACTGAAGCTTTCTTT.

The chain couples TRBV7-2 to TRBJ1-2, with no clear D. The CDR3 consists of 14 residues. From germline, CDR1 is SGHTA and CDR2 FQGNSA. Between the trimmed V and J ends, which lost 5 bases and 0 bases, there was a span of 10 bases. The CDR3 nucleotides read TGTGCCAGCAGCCAACGACGGACTAACTATGGCTACACCTTC. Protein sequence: CASSQRRTNYGYTF.

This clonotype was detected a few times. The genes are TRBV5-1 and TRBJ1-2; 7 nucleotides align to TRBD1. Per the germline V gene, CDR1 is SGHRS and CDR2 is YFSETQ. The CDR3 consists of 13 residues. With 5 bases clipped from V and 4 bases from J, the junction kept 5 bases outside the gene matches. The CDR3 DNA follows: TGCGCCAGCAGTCGGGACAGCTTCTATGGCTACACCTTC. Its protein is CASSRDSFYGYTF.

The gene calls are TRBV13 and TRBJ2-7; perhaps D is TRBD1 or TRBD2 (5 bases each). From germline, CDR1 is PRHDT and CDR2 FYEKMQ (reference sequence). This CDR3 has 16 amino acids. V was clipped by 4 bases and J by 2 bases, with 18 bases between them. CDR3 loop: CASSSTGTDSPYEQYF. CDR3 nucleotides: TGTGCCAGCAGCTCAACCGGGACGGACTCGCCCTACGAGCAGTACTTC. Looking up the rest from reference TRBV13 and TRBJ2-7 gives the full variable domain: AAGVIQSPRHLIKEKRETATLKCYPIPRHDTVYWYQQGPGQDPQFLISFYEKMQSDKGSIPDRFSAQQFSDYHSELNMSSLELGDSALYFCASSSTGTDSPYEQYFGPGTRLTVT.

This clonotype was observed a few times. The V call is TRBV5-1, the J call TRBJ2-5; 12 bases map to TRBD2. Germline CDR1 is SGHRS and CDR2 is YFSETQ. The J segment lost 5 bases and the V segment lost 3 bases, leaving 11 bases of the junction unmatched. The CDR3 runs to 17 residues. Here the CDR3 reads CASSSRLAGAFPETQYF. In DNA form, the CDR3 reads TGCGCCAGCAGCTCCCGACTAGCGGGGGCCTTTCCGGAGACCCAGTACTTC.

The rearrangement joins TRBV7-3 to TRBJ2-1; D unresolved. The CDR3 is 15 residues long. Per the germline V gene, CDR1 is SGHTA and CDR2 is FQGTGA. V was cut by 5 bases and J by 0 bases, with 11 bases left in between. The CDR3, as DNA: TGTGCCAGCAGCCCATCCCGGAGCTCCTACAATGAGCAGTTCTTC. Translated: CASSPSRSSYNEQFF.

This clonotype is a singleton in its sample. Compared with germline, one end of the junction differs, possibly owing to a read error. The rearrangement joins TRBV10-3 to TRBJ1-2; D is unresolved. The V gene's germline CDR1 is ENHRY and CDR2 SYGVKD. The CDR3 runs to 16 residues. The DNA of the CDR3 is TGTGCCATCAGTGATCAAGGACCGACTTATAACTATGGCTGCACCTTC. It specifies CAISDQGPTYNYGCTF.